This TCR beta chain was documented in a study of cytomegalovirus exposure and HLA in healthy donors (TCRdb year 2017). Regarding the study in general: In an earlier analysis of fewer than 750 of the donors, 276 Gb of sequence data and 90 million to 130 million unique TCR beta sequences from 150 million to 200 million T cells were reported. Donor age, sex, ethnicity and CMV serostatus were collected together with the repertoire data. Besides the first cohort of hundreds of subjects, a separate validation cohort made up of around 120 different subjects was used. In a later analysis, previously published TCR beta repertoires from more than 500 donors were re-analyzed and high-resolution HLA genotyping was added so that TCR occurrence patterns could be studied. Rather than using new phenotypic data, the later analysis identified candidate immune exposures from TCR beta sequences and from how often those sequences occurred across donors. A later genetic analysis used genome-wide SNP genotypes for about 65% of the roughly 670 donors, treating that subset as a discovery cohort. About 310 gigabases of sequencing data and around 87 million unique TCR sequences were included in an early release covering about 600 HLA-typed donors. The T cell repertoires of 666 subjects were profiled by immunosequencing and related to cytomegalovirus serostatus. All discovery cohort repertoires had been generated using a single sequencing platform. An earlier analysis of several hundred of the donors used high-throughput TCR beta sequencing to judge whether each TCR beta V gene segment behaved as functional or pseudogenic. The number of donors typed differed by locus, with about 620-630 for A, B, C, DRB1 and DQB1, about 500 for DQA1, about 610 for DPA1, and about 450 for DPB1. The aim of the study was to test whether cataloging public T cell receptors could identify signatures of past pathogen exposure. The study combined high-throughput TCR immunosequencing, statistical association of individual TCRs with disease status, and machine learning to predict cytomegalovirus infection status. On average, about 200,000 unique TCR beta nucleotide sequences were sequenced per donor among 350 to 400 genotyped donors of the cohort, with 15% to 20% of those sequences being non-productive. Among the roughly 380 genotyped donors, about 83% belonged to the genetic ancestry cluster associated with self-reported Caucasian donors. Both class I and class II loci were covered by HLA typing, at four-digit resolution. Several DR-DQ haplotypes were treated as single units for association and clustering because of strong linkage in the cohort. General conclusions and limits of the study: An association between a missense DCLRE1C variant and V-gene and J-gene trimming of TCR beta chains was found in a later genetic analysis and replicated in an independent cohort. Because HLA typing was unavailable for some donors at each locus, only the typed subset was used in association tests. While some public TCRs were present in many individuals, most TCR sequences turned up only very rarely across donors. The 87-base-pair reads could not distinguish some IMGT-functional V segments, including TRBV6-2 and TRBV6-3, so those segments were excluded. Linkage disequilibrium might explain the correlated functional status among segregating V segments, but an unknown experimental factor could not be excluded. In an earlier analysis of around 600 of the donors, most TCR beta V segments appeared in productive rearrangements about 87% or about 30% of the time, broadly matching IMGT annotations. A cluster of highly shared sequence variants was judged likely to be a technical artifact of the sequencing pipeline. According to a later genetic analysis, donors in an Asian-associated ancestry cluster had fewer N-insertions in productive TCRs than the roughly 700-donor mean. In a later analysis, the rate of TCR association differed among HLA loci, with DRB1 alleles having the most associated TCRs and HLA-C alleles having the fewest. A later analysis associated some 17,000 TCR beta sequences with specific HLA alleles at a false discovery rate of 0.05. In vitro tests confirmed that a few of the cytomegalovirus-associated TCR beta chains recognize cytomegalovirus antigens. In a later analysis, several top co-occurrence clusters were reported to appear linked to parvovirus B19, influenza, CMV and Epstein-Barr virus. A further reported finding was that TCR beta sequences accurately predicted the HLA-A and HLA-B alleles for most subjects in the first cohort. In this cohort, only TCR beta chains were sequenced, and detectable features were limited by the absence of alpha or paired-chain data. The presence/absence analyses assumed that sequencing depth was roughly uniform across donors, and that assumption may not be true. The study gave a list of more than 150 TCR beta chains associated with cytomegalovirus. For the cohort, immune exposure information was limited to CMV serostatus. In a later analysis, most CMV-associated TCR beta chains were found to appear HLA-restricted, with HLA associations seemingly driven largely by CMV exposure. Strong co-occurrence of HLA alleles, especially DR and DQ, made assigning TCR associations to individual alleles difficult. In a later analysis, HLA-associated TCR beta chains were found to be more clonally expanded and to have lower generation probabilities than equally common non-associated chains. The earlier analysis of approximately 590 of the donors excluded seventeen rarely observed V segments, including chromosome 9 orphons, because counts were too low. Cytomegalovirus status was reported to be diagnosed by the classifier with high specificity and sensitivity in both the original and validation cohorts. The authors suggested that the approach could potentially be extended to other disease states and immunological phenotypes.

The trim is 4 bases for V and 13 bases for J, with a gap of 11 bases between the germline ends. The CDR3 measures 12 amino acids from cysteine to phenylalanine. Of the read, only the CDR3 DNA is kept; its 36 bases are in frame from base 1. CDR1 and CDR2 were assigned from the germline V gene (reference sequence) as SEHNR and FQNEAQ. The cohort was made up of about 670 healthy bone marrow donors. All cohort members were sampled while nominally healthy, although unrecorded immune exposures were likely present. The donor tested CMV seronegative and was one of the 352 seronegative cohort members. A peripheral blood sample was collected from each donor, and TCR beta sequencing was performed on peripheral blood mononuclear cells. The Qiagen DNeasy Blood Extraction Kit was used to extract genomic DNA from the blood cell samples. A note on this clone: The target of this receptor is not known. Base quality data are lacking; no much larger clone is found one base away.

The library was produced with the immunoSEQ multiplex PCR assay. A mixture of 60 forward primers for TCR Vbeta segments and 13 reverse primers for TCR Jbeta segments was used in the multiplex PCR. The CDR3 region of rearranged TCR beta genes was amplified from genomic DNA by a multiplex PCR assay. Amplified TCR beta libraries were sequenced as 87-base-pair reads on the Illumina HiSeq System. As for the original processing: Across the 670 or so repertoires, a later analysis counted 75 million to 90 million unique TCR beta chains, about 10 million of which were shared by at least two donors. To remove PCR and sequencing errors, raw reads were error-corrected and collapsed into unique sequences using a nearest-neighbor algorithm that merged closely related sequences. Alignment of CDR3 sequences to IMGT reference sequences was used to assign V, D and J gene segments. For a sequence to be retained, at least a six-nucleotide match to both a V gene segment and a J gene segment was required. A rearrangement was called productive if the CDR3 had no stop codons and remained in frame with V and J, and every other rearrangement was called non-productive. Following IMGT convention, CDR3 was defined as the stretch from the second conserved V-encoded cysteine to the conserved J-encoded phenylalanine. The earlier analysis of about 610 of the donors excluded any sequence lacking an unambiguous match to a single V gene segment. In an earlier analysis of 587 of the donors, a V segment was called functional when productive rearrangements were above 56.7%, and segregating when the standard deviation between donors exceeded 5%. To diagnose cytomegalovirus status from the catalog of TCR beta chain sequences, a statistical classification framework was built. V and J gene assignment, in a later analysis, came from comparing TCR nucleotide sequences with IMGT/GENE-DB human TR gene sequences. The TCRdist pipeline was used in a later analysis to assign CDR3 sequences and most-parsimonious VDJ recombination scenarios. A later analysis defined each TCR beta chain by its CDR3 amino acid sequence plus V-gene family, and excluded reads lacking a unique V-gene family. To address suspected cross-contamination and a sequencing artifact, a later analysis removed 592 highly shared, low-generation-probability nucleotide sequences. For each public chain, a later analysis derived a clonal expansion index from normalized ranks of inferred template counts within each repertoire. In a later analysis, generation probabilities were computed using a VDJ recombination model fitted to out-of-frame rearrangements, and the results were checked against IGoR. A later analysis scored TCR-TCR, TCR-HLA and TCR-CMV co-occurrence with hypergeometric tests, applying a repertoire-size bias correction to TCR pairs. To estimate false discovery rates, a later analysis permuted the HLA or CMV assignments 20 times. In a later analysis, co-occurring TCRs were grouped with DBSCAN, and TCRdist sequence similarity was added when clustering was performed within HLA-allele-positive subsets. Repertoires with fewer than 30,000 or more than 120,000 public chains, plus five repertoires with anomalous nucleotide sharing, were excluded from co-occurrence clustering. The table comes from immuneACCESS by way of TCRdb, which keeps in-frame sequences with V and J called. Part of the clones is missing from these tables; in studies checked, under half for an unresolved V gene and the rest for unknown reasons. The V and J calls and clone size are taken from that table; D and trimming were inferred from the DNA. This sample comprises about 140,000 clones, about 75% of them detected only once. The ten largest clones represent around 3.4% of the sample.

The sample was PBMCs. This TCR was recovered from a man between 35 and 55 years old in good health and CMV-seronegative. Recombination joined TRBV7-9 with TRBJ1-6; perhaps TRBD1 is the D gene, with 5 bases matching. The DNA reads TGTGCCAGCAGCTCGCTCAGGGCGCCCCTCCACTTT. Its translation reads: CASSSLRAPLHF.